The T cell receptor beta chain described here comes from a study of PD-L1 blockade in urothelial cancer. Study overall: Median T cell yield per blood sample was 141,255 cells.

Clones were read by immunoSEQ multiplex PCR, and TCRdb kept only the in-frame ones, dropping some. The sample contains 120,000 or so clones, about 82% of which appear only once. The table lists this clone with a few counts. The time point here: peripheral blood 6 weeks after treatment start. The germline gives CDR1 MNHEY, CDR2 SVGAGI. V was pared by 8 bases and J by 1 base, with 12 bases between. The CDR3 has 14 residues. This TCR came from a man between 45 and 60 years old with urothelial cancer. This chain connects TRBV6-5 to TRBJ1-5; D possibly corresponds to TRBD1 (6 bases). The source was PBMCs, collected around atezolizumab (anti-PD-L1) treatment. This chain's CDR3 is CASARGGSNQPQHF. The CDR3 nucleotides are TGTGCCAGCGCTAGGGGGGGAAGCAATCAGCCCCAGCATTTT.